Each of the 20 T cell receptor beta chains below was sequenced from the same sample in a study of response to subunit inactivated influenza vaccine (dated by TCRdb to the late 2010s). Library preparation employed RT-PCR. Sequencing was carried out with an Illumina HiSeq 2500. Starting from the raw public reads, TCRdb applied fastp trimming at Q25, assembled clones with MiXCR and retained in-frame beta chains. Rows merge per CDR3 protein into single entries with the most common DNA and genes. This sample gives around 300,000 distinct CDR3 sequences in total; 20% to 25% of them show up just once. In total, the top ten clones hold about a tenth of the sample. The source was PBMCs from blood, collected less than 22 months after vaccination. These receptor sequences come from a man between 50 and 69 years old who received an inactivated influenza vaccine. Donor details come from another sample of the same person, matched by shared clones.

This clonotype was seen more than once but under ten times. This CDR3 reads CASSSASGTMHEQYF. The CDR3 DNA sequence: TGTGCCAGCAGTTCGGCCTCCGGGACAATGCACGAGCAGTACTTC. This chain links TRBV28 with TRBJ2-7; D may be TRBD1 (6 bases). The CDR3 has 15 residues. Germline assignment: CDR1 MDHEN and CDR2 SYDVKM. Trimming shortened V by 4 bases and J by 5 bases, and 18 bases separated the two germline ends.

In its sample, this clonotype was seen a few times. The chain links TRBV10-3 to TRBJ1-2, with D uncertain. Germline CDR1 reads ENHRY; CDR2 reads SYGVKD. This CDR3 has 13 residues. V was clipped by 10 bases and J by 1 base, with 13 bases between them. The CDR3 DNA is TGTGCCACCAAGCCAGGTGGTAACTATGGCTACACCTTC. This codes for CATKPGGNYGYTF.

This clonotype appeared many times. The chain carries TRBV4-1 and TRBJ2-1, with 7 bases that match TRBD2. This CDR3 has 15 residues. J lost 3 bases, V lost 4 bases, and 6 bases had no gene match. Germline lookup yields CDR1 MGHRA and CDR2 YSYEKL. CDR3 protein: CASSRGASGYNEQFF. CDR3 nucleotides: TGCGCCAGCAGCCGGGGAGCTAGCGGCTACAATGAGCAGTTCTTC.

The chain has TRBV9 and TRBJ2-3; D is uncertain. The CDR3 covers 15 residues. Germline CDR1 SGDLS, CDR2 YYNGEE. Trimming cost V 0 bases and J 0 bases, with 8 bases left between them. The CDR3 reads CASSVVAGSTDTQYF. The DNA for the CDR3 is TGTGCCAGCAGCGTAGTAGCCGGTAGCACAGATACGCAGTATTTT.

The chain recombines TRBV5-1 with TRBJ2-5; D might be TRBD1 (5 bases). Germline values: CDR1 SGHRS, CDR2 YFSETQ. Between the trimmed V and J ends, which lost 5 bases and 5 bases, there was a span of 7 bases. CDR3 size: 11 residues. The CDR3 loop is CASRQDETQYF. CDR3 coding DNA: TGCGCCAGCAGACAGGATGAGACCCAGTACTTC.

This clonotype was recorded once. Here the CDR3 reads CASRESGTSGRAGNEQFF. CDR3 sequence (DNA): TGTGCCAGCAGAGAGTCCGGGACTAGCGGGAGGGCGGGGAATGAGCAGTTCTTC. The V gene is TRBV27, the J gene TRBJ2-1; 16 nucleotides align to TRBD2. CDR3 length: 18 amino acids. The germline V gene encodes CDR1 MNHEY and CDR2 SMNVEV (reference sequence). J gave up 7 bases and V 6 bases, and 12 bases lay outside the gene matches.

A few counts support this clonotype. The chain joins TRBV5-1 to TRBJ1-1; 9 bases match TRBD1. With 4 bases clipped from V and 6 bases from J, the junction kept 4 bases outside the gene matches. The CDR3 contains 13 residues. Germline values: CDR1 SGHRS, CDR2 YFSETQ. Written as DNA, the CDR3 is TGCGCCAGCAGCCGCACAGGGGGCCCTGAAGCTTTCTTT. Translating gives CASSRTGGPEAFF.

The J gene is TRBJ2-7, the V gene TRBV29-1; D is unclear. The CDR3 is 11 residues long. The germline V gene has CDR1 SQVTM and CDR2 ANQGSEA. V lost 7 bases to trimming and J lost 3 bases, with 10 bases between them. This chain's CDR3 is CSASQSYEQYF. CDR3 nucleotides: TGCAGCGCGAGTCAGAGCTACGAGCAGTACTTC.

The CDR3 nucleotides are TGTGCCACCAGCAGAGAAGCTAATAGCAATCAGCCCCAGCATTTT. Protein product: CATSREANSNQPQHF. The chain has TRBV15 and TRBJ1-5, with D unclear. The length of the CDR3 is 15 residues. Trimming left V 0 bases short and J 0 bases short, with 6 bases between. Germline values: CDR1 LNHNV, CDR2 YYDKDF (reference sequence).

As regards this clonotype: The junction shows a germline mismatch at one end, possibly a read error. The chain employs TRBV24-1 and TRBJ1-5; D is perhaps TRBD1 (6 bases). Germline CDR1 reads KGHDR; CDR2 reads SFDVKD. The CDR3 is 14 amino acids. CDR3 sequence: CATSGVRGNHPQHF. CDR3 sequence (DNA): TGTGCCACCAGTGGTGTCAGGGGCAATCACCCCCAGCATTTT.

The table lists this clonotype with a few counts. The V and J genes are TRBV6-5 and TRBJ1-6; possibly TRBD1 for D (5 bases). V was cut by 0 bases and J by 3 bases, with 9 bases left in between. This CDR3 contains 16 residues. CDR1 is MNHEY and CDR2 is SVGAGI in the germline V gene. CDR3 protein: CASSYSGDHYNSPLHF. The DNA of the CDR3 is TGTGCCAGCAGTTACTCAGGGGACCACTATAATTCACCCCTCCACTTT.

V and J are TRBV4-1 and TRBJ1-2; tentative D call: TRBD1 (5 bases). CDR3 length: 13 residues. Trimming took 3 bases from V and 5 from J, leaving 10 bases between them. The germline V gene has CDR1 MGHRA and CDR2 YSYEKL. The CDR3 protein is CASSQAQGYGYTF. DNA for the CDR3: TGCGCCAGCAGCCAGGCGCAGGGTTATGGCTACACCTTC.

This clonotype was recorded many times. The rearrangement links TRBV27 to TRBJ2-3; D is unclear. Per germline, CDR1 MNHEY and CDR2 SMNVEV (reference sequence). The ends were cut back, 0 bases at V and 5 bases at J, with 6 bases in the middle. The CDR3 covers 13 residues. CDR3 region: CASSLSLVDTQYF. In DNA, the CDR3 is TGTGCCAGCAGTTTATCGCTGGTAGATACGCAGTATTTT.

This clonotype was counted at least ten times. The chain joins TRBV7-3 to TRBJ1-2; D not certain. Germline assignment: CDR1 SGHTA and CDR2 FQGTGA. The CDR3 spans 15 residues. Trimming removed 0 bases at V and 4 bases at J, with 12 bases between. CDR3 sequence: CASSLTASSFYGYTF. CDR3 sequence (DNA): TGTGCCAGCAGCTTAACGGCCAGTTCATTCTATGGCTACACCTTC.

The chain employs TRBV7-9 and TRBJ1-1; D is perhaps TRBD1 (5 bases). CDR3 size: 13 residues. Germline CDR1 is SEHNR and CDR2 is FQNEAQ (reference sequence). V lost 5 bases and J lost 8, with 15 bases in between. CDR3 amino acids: CASSPARQGEAFF. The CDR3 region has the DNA TGTGCCAGCAGCCCAGCCAGGCAGGGAGAAGCTTTCTTT.

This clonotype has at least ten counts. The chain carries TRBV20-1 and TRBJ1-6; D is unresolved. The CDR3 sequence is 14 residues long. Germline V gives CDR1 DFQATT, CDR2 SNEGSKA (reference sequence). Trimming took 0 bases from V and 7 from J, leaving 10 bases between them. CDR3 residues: CSARDRTFNSPLHF. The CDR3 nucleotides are TGCAGTGCTAGAGATCGGACGTTCAATTCACCCCTCCACTTT.

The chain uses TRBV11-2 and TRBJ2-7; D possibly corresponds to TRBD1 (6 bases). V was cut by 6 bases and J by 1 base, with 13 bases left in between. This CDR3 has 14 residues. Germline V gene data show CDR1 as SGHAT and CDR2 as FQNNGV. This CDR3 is CASRVRDTSYEQYF. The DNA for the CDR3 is TGTGCCAGCAGGGTCCGGGACACATCCTACGAGCAGTACTTC.

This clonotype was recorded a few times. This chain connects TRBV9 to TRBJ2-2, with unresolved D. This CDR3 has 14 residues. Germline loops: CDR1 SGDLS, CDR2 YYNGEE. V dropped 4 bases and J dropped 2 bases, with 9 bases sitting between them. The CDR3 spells CASSPELNTGELFF. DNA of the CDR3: TGTGCCAGCAGCCCCGAACTCAACACCGGGGAGCTGTTTTTT.

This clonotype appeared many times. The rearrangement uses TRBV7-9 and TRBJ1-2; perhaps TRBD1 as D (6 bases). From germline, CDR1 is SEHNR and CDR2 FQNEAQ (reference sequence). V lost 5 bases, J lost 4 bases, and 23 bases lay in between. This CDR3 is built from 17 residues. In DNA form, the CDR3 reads TGTGCCAGCAGCCCCAAGGAGGGGGAAAGGGGCGGCTATGGCTACACCTTC. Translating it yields CASSPKEGERGGYGYTF.

The CDR3 bases are TGTGCCAGCAGCGGGACAGGGAATGGCTACACCTTC. Its translation is CASSGTGNGYTF. The rearrangement links TRBV9 to TRBJ1-2; TRBD1 aligns across 8 bases. J was trimmed by 6 bases and V by 3 bases; bases with no gene match: 1. Germline V gene data show CDR1 as SGDLS and CDR2 as YYNGEE. This CDR3 is built from 12 residues.